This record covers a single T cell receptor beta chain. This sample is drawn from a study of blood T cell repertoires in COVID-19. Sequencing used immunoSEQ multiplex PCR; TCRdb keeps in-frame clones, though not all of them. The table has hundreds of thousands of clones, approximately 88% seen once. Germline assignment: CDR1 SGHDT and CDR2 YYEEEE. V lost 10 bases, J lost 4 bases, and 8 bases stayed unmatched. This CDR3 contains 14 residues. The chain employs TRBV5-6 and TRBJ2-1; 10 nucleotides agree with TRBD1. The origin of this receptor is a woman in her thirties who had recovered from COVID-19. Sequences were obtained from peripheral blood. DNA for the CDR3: TGTGCCGCCCACCGGGACAGGGGTTACAATGAGCAGTTCTTC. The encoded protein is CAAHRDRGYNEQFF.